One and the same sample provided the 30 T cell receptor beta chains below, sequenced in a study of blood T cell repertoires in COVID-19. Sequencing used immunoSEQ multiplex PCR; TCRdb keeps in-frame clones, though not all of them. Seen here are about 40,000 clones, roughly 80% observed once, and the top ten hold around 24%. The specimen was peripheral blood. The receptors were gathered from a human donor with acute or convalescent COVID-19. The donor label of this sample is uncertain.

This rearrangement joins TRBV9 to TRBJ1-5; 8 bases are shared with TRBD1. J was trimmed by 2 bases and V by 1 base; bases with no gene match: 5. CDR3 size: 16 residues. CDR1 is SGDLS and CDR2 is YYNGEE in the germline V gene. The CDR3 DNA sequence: TGTGCCAGCAGCGTATCTCACAGGGGGGGCAATCAGCCCCAGCATTTT. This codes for CASSVSHRGGNQPQHF.

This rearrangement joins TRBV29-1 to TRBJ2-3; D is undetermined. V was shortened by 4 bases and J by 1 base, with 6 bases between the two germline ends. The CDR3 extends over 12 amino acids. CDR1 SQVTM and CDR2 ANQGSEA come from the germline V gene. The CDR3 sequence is CSVGRGTDTQYF. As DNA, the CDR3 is TGCAGCGTTGGACGGGGCACAGATACGCAGTATTTT.

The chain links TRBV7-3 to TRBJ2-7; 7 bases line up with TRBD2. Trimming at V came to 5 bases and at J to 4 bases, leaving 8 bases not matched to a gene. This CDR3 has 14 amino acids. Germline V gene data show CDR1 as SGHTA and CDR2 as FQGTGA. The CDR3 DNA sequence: TGTGCCAGCAGCAAAGGGGACTATCTATACGAGCAGTACTTC. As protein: CASSKGDYLYEQYF.

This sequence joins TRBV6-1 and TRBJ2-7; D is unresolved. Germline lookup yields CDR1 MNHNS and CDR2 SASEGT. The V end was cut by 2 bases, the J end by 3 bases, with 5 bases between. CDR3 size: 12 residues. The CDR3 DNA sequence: TGTGCCAGCAGTGAATCTTACTACGAGCAGTACTTC. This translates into CASSESYYEQYF.

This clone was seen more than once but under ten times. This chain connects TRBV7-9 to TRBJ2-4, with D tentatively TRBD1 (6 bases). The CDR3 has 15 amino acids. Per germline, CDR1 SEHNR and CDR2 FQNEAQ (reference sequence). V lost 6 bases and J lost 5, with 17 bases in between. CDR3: CASRDGQLVENIQYF. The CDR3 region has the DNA TGTGCCAGCAGAGACGGACAGTTGGTCGAAAACATTCAGTACTTC.

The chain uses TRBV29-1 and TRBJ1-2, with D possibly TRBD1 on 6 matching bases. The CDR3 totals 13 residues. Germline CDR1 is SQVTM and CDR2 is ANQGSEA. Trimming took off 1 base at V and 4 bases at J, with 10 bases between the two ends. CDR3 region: CSVEGPTGYGYTF. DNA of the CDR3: TGCAGCGTTGAAGGTCCGACAGGCTATGGCTACACCTTC.

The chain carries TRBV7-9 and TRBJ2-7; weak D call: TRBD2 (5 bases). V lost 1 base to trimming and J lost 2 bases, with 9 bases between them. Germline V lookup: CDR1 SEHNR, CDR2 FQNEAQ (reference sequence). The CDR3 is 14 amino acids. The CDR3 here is CASSLGQEAYEQYF. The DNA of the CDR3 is TGTGCCAGCAGCTTAGGGCAGGAGGCCTACGAGCAGTACTTC.

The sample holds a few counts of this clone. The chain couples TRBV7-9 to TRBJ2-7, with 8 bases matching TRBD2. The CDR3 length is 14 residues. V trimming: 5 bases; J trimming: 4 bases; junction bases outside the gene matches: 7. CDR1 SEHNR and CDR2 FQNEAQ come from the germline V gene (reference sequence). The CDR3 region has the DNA TGTGCCAGCAGCCACCCCGGGGGGGAATACGAGCAGTACTTC. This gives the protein CASSHPGGEYEQYF. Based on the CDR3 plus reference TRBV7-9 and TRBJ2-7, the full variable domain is DTGVSQNPRHKITKRGQNVTFRCDPISEHNRLYWYRQTLGQGPEFLTYFQNEAQLEKSRLLSDRFSAERPKGSFSTLEIQRTEQGDSAMYLCASSHPGGEYEQYFGPGTRLTVT.

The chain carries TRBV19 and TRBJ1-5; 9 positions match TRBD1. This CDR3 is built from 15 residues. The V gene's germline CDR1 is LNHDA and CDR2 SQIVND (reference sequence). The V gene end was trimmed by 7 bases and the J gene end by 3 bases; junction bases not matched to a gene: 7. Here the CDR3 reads CASTPGQGPNQPQHF. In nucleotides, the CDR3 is TGTGCCAGTACCCCGGGACAGGGCCCCAATCAGCCCCAGCATTTT. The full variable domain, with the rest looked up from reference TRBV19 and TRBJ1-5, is DGGITQSPKYLFRKEGQNVTLSCEQNLNHDAMYWYRQDPGQGLRLIYYSQIVNDFQKGDIAEGYSVSREKKESFPLTVTSAQKNPTAFYLCASTPGQGPNQPQHFGDGTRLSIL.

In DNA, the CDR3 is TGTGCCAGTAGTGCAAGCCTATTAAGTGACTTTGCGAGGCTTCGCACTGAAGCTTTCTTT. It codes for CASSASLLSDFARLRTEAFF. The chain combines TRBV19 with TRBJ1-1; D remains ambiguous. CDR1 and CDR2 (germline): LNHDA, SQIVND (reference sequence). CDR3 size: 20 residues. Trimming left V 5 bases short and J 4 bases short, with 32 bases between.

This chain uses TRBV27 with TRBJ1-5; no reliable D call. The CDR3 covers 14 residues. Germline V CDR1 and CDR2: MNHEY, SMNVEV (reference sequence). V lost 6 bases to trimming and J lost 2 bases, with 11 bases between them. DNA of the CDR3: TGTGCCAGCAGCCCTCCCGAGGGCAATCAGCCCCAGCATTTT. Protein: CASSPPEGNQPQHF.

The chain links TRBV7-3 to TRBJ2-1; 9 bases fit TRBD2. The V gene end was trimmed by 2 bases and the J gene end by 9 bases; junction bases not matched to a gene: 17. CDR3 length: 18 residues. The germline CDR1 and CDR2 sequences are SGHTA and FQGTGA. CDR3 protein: CASSLYSPREPRGGEQFF. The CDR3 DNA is TGTGCCAGCAGCTTATATTCCCCGCGGGAGCCGCGGGGGGGTGAGCAGTTCTTC.

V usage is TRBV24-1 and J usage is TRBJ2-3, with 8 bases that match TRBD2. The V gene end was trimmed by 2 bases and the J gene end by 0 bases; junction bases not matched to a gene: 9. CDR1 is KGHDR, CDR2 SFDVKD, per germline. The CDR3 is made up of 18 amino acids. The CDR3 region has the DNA TGTGCCACCAGTGATTCAAACTTAGCGGGGCCTAGCACAGATACGCAGTATTTT. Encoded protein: CATSDSNLAGPSTDTQYF.

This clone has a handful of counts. In DNA, the CDR3 is TGTGCCAGCAGCCGGACGGGGTCGCTACCACAAGAGACCCAGTACTTC. This sequence encodes CASSRTGSLPQETQYF. The chain uses TRBV5-8 and TRBJ2-5; possibly TRBD2 for D (5 bases). V was trimmed by 4 bases and J by 2 bases, leaving 18 bases between them. CDR1 is SGHTS, CDR2 YDEGEE, per germline. CDR3 length: 16 amino acids. Looking up the rest from reference TRBV5-8 and TRBJ2-5 gives the full variable domain: EAGVTQSPTHLIKTRGQQATLRCSPISGHTSVYWYQQALGLGLQFLLWYDEGEERNRGNFPPRFSGRQFPNYSSELNVNALELEDSALYLCASSRTGSLPQETQYFGPGTRLLVL.

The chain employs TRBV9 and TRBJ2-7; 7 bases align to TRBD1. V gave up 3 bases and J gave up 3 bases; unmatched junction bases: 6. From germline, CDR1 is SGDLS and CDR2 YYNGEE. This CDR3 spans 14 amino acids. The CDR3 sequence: CASSGQGQHYEQYF. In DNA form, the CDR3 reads TGTGCCAGCAGCGGACAGGGCCAACACTACGAGCAGTACTTC.

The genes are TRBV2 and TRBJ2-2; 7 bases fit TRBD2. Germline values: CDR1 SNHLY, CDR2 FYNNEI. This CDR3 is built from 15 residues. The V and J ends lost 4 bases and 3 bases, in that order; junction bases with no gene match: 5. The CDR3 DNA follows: TGTGCCAGCAGTGCCGCGGGAGAGGACACCGGGGAGCTGTTTTTT. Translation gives CASSAAGEDTGELFF.

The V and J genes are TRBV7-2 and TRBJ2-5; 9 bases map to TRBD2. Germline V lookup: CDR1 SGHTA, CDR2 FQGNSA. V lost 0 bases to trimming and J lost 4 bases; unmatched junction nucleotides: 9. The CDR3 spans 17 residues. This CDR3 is CASSLAGGGGRGETQYF. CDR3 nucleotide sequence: TGTGCCAGCAGCTTAGCCGGCGGGGGGGGGCGGGGAGAGACCCAGTACTTC.

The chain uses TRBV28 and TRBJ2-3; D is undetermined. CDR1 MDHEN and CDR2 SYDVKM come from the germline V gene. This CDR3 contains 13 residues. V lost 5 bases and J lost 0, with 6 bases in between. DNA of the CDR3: TGTGCCAGCAGTACCCAGAGCACAGATACGCAGTATTTT. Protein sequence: CASSTQSTDTQYF.

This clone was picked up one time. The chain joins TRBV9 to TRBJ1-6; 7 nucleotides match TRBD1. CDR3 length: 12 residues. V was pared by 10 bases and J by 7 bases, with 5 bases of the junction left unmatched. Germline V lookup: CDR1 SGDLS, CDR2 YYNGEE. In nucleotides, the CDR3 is TGTGCCGGGGGGACAGAAAATTCACCCCTCCACTTT. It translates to CAGGTENSPLHF.

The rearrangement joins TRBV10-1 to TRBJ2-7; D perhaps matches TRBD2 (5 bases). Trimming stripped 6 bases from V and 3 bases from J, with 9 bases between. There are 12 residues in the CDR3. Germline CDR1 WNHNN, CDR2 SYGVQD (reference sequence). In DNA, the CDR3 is TGCGCCAGCAGCTCCGACTACTACGAGCAGTACTTC. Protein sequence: CASSSDYYEQYF.

The CDR3 region is CASSLGLAGTDTQYF. Here the CDR3 DNA reads TGTGCCAGCAGCTTGGGGCTAGCAGGCACAGATACGCAGTATTTT. The rearrangement uses TRBV5-6 and TRBJ2-3; perhaps TRBD2 as D (5 bases). V was pared by 0 bases and J by 1 base, with 9 bases between. The CDR3 has 15 amino acids. The V gene's germline CDR1 is SGHDT and CDR2 YYEEEE.

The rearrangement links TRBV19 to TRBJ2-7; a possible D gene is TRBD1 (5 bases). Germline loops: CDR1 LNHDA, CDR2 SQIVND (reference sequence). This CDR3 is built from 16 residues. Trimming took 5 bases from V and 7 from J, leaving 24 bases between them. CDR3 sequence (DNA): TGTGCCAGTAGTCATTATAGGGGCCTAATGTCTTCGGAGCAGTACTTC. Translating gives CASSHYRGLMSSEQYF.

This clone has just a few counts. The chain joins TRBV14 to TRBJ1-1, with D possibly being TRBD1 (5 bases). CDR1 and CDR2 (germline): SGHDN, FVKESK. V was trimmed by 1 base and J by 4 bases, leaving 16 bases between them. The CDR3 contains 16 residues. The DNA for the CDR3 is TGTGCCAGCAGCCAAGGCGGGGGTCGGGGAAGCACTGAAGCTTTCTTT. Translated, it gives CASSQGGGRGSTEAFF.

The CDR3 region is CASSSSGTLSSYEQYF. CDR3 nucleotide sequence: TGTGCCAGCAGTTCTTCCGGGACTCTAAGCTCCTACGAGCAGTACTTC. The chain joins TRBV28 to TRBJ2-7, with a tentative D call TRBD2 (6 bases). With 4 bases removed from V and 0 bases from J, the gap between germline ends came to 16 bases. Germline lookup yields CDR1 MDHEN and CDR2 SYDVKM. The CDR3 runs to 16 residues.

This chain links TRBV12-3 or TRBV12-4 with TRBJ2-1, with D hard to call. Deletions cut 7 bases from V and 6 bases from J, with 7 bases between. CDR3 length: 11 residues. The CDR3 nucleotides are TGTGCCAGCATCTACTCCAATGAGCAGTTCTTC. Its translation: CASIYSNEQFF.

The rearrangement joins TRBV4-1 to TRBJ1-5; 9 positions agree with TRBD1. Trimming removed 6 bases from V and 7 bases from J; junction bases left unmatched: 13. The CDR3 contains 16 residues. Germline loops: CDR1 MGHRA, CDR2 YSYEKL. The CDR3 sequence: CASSIDGTGKWQPQHF. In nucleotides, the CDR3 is TGCGCCAGCAGTATCGACGGGACAGGGAAATGGCAGCCCCAGCATTTT.

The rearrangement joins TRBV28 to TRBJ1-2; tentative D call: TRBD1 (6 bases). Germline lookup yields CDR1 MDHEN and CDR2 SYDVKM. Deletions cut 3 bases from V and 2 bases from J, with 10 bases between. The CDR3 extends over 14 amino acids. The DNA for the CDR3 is TGTGCCAGCAGTTTGGGGGCCGCAAACTATGGCTACACCTTC. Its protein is CASSLGAANYGYTF.

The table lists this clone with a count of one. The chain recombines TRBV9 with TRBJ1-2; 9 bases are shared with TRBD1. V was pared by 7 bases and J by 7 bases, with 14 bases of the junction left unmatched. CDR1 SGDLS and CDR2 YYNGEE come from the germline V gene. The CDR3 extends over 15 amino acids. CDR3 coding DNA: TGTGCCAGCGCTCGAGACAGGGGGGGCGTTGGTGGCTACACCTTC. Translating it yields CASARDRGGVGGYTF.

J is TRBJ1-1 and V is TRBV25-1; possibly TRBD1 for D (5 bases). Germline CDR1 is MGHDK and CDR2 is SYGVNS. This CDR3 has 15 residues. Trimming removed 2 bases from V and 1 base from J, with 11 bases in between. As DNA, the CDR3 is TGTGCCAGCAGTGAAATGCTGGGGCCGAACACTGAAGCTTTCTTT. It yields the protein CASSEMLGPNTEAFF.

CDR3 in DNA: TGCGCCAGCAGCCAAGTCCATGGTTCGGGGGAGCAGTACTTC. Translated: CASSQVHGSGEQYF. The V and J genes are TRBV4-3 and TRBJ2-7; D perhaps matches TRBD2 (5 bases). CDR1 is LGHNA and CDR2 is YSLEER in the germline V gene. V was clipped by 1 base and J by 7 bases, with 14 bases between them. CDR3 length: 14 residues.